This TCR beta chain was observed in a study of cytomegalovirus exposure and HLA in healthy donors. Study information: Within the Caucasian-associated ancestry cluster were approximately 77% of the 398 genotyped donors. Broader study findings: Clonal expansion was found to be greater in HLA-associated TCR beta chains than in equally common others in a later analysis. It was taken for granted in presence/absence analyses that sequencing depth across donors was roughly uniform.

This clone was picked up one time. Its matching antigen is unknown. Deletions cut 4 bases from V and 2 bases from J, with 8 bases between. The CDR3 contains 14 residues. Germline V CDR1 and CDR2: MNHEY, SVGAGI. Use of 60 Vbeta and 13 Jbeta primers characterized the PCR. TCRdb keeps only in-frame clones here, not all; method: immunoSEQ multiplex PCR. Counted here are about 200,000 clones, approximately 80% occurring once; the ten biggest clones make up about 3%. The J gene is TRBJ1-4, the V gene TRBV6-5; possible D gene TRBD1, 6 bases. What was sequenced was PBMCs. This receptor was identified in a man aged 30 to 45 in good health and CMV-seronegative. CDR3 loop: CASSSGVTNEKLFF. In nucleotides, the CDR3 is TGTGCCAGCAGTTCAGGGGTGACTAATGAAAAACTGTTTTTT.